The 28 T cell receptor beta chains presented below share a single source sample, sequenced in a study of beta chain features in type 1 diabetes (dated by TCRdb to the late 2010s). The library was built by means of the immunoSEQ multiplex PCR assay. The High Capacity cDNA Reverse Transcription Kit was used to reverse transcribe all of the isolated RNA, meaning that expressed TCRB transcripts were what got sequenced. TCRdb holds this immuneACCESS table with in-frame rearrangements only. Some clones are missing; in checked studies, unresolved V genes explain under half, and the rest has no known cause. The sample contains about 150,000 clones, about 8.1% of them found a single time. The ten largest clones take up 0.5% to 0.65% of the sample. The sample comprised central memory CD4+ T cells from blood. The receptors derive from a man between 18 and 35 years old in good health.

The sample holds a few counts of this clone. The DNA of the CDR3 is TGTGCCAGCACCGAAGCGGAGGGGGCGAGAGGGGCCAACGTCCTGACTTTC. Protein sequence: CASTEAEGARGANVLTF. The rearrangement links TRBV6-1 to TRBJ2-6, with D maybe TRBD1 (7 bases). The V gene lost 7 bases and the J gene lost 4 bases, with 20 bases spanning the gap. The CDR3 has 17 residues. Germline assignment: CDR1 MNHNS and CDR2 SASEGT.

This clone was seen ten or more times. The chain recombines TRBV7-9 with TRBJ1-4; D is possibly TRBD1 (5 bases). Germline values: CDR1 SEHNR, CDR2 FQNEAQ (reference sequence). The CDR3 is 13 amino acids. The V end lost 4 bases, the J end lost 8 bases, and 11 bases lay between the germline ends. The CDR3 DNA reads TGTGCCAGCAGCTCCCAGGGTGTAGAAAAACTGTTTTTT. Amino acid sequence: CASSSQGVEKLFF.

At least ten counts were recorded for this clone. The V call is TRBV6-5, the J call TRBJ2-1; 7 nucleotides line up with TRBD1. The CDR3 spans 15 residues. V lost 7 bases to trimming and J lost 4 bases; unmatched junction nucleotides: 10. CDR1 and CDR2 from the germline V gene are MNHEY and SVGAGI. CDR3 sequence: CASTPGGNLYNEQFF. The CDR3 DNA sequence: TGTGCCAGCACCCCAGGGGGAAACTTGTACAATGAGCAGTTCTTC.

The chain employs TRBV4-1 and TRBJ2-7; D is ambiguous. CDR3 length equals 15 residues. The germline CDR1 and CDR2 sequences are MGHRA and YSYEKL. Trimming took 1 base from V and 3 from J, leaving 13 bases between them. CDR3 coding DNA: TGCGCCAGCAGCCAAGTGGCAGTTACTAACTACGAGCAGTACTTC. Translated: CASSQVAVTNYEQYF.

The table lists this clone with a few counts. V gene TRBV9 combines with J gene TRBJ1-2, with TRBD1 matching over 9 bases. Germline CDR1 is SGDLS and CDR2 is YYNGEE. The CDR3 totals 17 residues. V shed 2 bases and J 6 bases; nucleotides not matched to a gene: 14. CDR3 region: CASSVDLQGALINGYTF. CDR3 sequence (DNA): TGTGCCAGCAGCGTCGATCTACAGGGGGCCCTTATTAATGGCTACACCTTC.

This clone was recorded at least ten times. The chain is built from TRBV28 and TRBJ2-5; possible D gene TRBD2, 5 bases. Trimming shortened V by 9 bases and J by 5 bases, and 10 bases separated the two germline ends. Germline values: CDR1 MDHEN, CDR2 SYDVKM. This CDR3 contains 11 residues. This CDR3 reads CASGRGETQYF. The CDR3 coding sequence is TGTGCCAGTGGCAGAGGGGAGACCCAGTACTTC.

V is TRBV5-1 and J is TRBJ1-2, with unresolved D. Germline CDR1 and CDR2: SGHRS and YFSETQ. The CDR3 is 15 amino acids. The ends were cut back, 1 base at V and 4 bases at J, with 14 bases in the middle. The CDR3 loop reads CASSLSSGLSYGYTF. The CDR3 DNA sequence: TGCGCCAGCAGCTTGTCGTCTGGGCTTTCCTATGGCTACACCTTC.

This chain connects TRBV11-2 to TRBJ2-7; the D is unclear. CDR3 size: 12 residues. The ends were cut back, 0 bases at V and 4 bases at J, with 4 bases in the middle. Germline V CDR1 and CDR2: SGHAT, FQNNGV. CDR3 protein: CASSLDRYEQYF. As DNA, the CDR3 is TGTGCCAGCAGCTTAGATAGATACGAGCAGTACTTC.

As DNA, the CDR3 is TGTGCCATCAGTGGAGGGGAGGGTAGGGACACTGAAGCTTTCTTT. Amino acids: CAISGGEGRDTEAFF. The chain links TRBV10-3 to TRBJ1-1; a possible D gene is TRBD1 (5 bases). CDR3 size: 15 residues. Deletions cut 4 bases from V and 3 bases from J, with 15 bases between. Germline values: CDR1 ENHRY, CDR2 SYGVKD.

In this sample, this clone turned up once. The gene calls are TRBV6-5 and TRBJ2-3; tentatively, D is TRBD2 (6 bases). Germline V gene lookup returns CDR1 MNHEY and CDR2 SVGAGI. This CDR3 spans 14 amino acids. Between the trimmed V and J ends, which lost 5 bases and 4 bases, there was a span of 13 bases. This CDR3 is CASSTGAHPDTQYF. The CDR3 bases are TGTGCCAGCAGTACGGGAGCCCACCCAGATACGCAGTATTTT.

The V gene is TRBV28, the J gene TRBJ1-2; D remains ambiguous. Between the trimmed V and J ends, which lost 6 bases and 7 bases, there was a span of 15 bases. Germline values: CDR1 MDHEN, CDR2 SYDVKM. The CDR3 loop spans 13 amino acids. The chain's CDR3 is CASRLRTPAGYTF. The CDR3, as DNA: TGTGCCAGCAGACTGAGGACTCCAGCTGGCTACACCTTC.

This clone was seen only a few times. The J gene is TRBJ1-1, the V gene TRBV18; D might be TRBD1 (5 bases). Germline loops: CDR1 KGHSH, CDR2 LQKENI. V lost 5 bases and J lost 4, with 14 bases in between. This CDR3 has 14 residues. The CDR3 region is CASSRNGGSTEAFF. The CDR3 DNA sequence: TGTGCCAGCTCAAGAAACGGGGGGTCCACTGAAGCTTTCTTT.

The rearrangement joins TRBV6-1 to TRBJ2-4; TRBD1 matches 8 bases. Per the germline V gene, CDR1 is MNHNS and CDR2 is SASEGT. Germline trimming cut 6 bases from V and 7 bases from J; bases unmatched to any gene: 5. The CDR3 loop spans 13 amino acids. The CDR3 protein is CASSSTGVNIQYF. The CDR3 nucleotides are TGTGCCAGCAGCTCGACAGGGGTGAACATTCAGTACTTC.

There are a few counts of this clone. The chain joins TRBV14 to TRBJ1-4; no clear D gene. The length of the CDR3 is 12 residues. V was shortened by 4 bases and J by 10 bases, with 10 bases between the two germline ends. Germline V CDR1 and CDR2: SGHDN, FVKESK. CDR3 nucleotides: TGTGCCAGCAGCCCCCTCTATGGAAAACTGTTTTTT. It specifies CASSPLYGKLFF.

The V call is TRBV19, the J call TRBJ2-3; no clear D gene. Germline V gene sequence: CDR1 LNHDA, CDR2 SQIVND (reference sequence). The ends were cut back, 3 bases at V and 0 bases at J, with 10 bases in the middle. The CDR3 is 15 amino acids. Written as DNA, the CDR3 is TGTGCCAGTAGTATGTCCGATCTAAGCACAGATACGCAGTATTTT. The encoded protein is CASSMSDLSTDTQYF.

The chain recombines TRBV28 with TRBJ1-2; TRBD1 might be the D (5 bases). From germline, CDR1 is MDHEN and CDR2 SYDVKM. Trimming pared 6 bases from V and 5 bases from J, leaving 7 bases between. The CDR3 is 11 amino acids. For the CDR3, the DNA is TGTGCCAGCAGGAAGGGGTATGGCTACACCTTC. Translated: CASRKGYGYTF.

This clone was detected a few times. The gene calls are TRBV10-3 and TRBJ1-1; the D gene is possibly TRBD1 (5 bases). CDR1 and CDR2 from the germline V gene are ENHRY and SYGVKD. The CDR3 length is 15 residues. Trimming took off 10 bases at V and 2 bases at J, with 20 bases between the two ends. CDR3 sequence reads: CATNGGGKGNTEAFF. DNA for the CDR3: TGTGCCACCAATGGGGGGGGGAAGGGTAACACTGAAGCTTTCTTT.

DNA for the CDR3: TGTGCCAGCAGCTTAAACCAGGCCCTTAATGAAAAACTGTTTTTT. Protein sequence: CASSLNQALNEKLFF. The rearrangement uses TRBV7-2 and TRBJ1-4; D uncertain. The germline V and J ends were trimmed by 2 bases and 4 bases, with 11 bases remaining between them. CDR1 SGHTA and CDR2 FQGNSA come from the germline V gene. This CDR3 spans 15 amino acids.

CDR3 sequence: CASSYPGQGYGYTF. CDR3 sequence (DNA): TGTGCCAGCAGCTACCCGGGACAGGGATATGGCTACACCTTC. V usage is TRBV5-6 and J usage is TRBJ1-2; 9 nucleotides agree with TRBD1. The CDR3 runs 14 residues. The germline V gene has CDR1 SGHDT and CDR2 YYEEEE. Losses at the gene ends were 3 bases for V and 5 bases for J; bases not matched to a gene: 5.

This clone was seen only a few times. The chain is built from TRBV30 and TRBJ2-7; D possibly corresponds to TRBD1 (6 bases). Germline assignment: CDR1 GTSNPN and CDR2 SVGIG (reference sequence). The CDR3 runs 14 residues. V shed 5 bases and J shed 1 base, with 15 bases lying between them. CDR3 loop: CAWQGHPTSYEQYF. The CDR3 DNA is TGTGCCTGGCAGGGACACCCTACATCCTACGAGCAGTACTTC.

This clone was found a few times. This chain joins TRBV2 and TRBJ2-7, with D possibly being TRBD1 (6 bases). The germline CDR1 and CDR2 sequences are SNHLY and FYNNEI. Between the trimmed V and J ends, which lost 7 bases and 3 bases, there was a span of 16 bases. There are 14 residues in the CDR3. The CDR3, as DNA: TGTGCCAGCACCAAACAGGGCACCGACTACGAGCAGTACTTC. Residues: CASTKQGTDYEQYF. The full variable domain, with the rest looked up from reference TRBV2 and TRBJ2-7, is EPEVTQTPSHQVTQMGQEVILRCVPISNHLYFYWYRQILGQKVEFLVSFYNNEISEKSEIFDDQFSVERPDGSNFTLKIRSTKLEDSAMYFCASTKQGTDYEQYFGPGTRLTVT.

The sample holds a few counts of this clone. The chain carries TRBV28 and TRBJ2-7; 14 nucleotides align to TRBD2. V was pared by 9 bases and J by 1 base, with 8 bases of the junction left unmatched. This CDR3 comprises 16 residues. Looked up from germline, CDR1 is MDHEN and CDR2 is SYDVKM. In DNA, the CDR3 is TGTGCCAGACGGACTAGCGGGAGGCCTCCTTCCTACGAGCAGTACTTC. Translation: CARRTSGRPPSYEQYF.

The table lists this clone with a few counts. The rearrangement joins TRBV11-2 to TRBJ2-7; D perhaps matches TRBD2 (5 bases). From germline, CDR1 is SGHAT and CDR2 FQNNGV. V was clipped by 4 bases and J by 0 bases, with 10 bases between them. The CDR3 spans 14 residues. The CDR3 protein is CASSWRFGSYEQYF. In DNA, the CDR3 is TGTGCCAGCAGCTGGAGGTTTGGCTCCTACGAGCAGTACTTC.

The sample holds many counts of this clone. The gene calls are TRBV20-1 and TRBJ1-2; the D gene is possibly TRBD1 (6 bases). Germline assignment: CDR1 DFQATT and CDR2 SNEGSKA (reference sequence). This CDR3 has 11 amino acids. CDR3 region: CRPEGDYGYTF. The DNA of the CDR3 is TGCAGGCCCGAGGGGGATTATGGCTACACCTTC.

The table lists this clone with a few counts. CDR3 DNA: TGTGCCGCAAGGACTAGCTACTACGAGCAGTACTTC. Protein: CAARTSYYEQYF. The chain employs TRBV27 and TRBJ2-7; 8 bases align to TRBD2. Germline CDR1 MNHEY, CDR2 SMNVEV (reference sequence). This CDR3 contains 12 residues. V was clipped by 11 bases and J by 3 bases; unmatched bases: 6.

This clone was detected only a few times. The rearrangement uses TRBV11-2 and TRBJ2-5; no definite D call. Germline V CDR1 and CDR2: SGHAT, FQNNGV. The ends were cut back, 4 bases at V and 1 base at J, with 7 bases in the middle. The CDR3 runs 13 residues. The CDR3 DNA follows: TGTGCCAGCAGCTACCAACTCCAAGAGACCCAGTACTTC. Translated, it gives CASSYQLQETQYF.

This clone was detected a few times. The chain joins TRBV6-4 to TRBJ1-1; perhaps TRBD1 as D (6 bases). The CDR3 contains 14 residues. Trimming cost V 6 bases and J 4 bases, with 15 bases left between them. Germline assignment: CDR1 MRHNA and CDR2 SNTAGT. The CDR3: CASSPNRVGTEAFF. The CDR3 nucleotides read TGTGCCAGCAGCCCCAACAGGGTAGGCACTGAAGCTTTCTTT.

This clone was seen a few times. The chain carries TRBV11-2 and TRBJ2-1; 7 bases align to TRBD2. Germline-derived CDR1 and CDR2 are SGHAT and FQNNGV. The CDR3 length is 14 residues. Trimming took 1 base from V and 7 from J; bases not matched to a gene: 4. CDR3 sequence reads: CASSLVGRRNEQFF. Here the CDR3 DNA reads TGTGCCAGCAGCTTAGTCGGGAGGAGGAATGAGCAGTTCTTC.